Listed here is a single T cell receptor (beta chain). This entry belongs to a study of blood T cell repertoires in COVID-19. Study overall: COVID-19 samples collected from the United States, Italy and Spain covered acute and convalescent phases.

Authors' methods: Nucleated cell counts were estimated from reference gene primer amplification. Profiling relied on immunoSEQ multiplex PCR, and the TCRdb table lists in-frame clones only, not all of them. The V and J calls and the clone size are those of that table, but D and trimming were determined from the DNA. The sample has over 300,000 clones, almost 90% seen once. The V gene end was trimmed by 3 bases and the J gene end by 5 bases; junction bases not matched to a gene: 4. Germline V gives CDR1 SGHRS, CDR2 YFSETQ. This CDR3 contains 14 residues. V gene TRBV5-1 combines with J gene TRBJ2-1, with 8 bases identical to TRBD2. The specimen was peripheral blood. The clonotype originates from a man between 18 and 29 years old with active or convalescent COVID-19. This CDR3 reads CASSWGLEDNEQFF. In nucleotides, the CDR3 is TGCGCCAGCAGCTGGGGACTAGAGGACAATGAGCAGTTCTTC.